These 22 T cell receptor beta chains originate from one sample sequenced in a study of vaccination and CD4 T cells after COVID-19. Oncomine TCR Beta short-read sequencing was applied to DNA from cultured CD4+ T cells. TCRdb re-called the PCR reads with MiXCR, one entry per CDR3 protein. The sample has 7,800 or so distinct CDR3 sequences; approximately 55% are singletons. Specified treatment: roughly 11-day PBMC culture with coronavirus spike peptide pools or control peptides (ViraFEST assay). For these receptors, no antigen is known. Material for sequencing was CD4+ T cells from blood, cultured in vitro. The receptor set was obtained from a human donor who had recovered from COVID-19.

The J gene is TRBJ1-5, the V gene TRBV19, with 7 bases that match TRBD1. V lost 1 base, J lost 7 bases, and 1 base stayed unmatched. The germline gives CDR1 LNHDA, CDR2 SQIVND (reference sequence). The CDR3 is made up of 13 amino acids. CDR3 coding DNA: TGTGCCAGTAGTATAGGAGGGGGCCAGCCCCAGCATTTT. This sequence encodes CASSIGGGQPQHF.

This CDR3 reads CAWGLDNEQFF. The DNA of the CDR3 is TGTGCCTGGGGACTAGACAATGAGCAGTTCTTC. The rearrangement links TRBV30 to TRBJ2-1; the match to TRBD2 covers 7 bases. J was trimmed by 5 bases and V by 5 bases; bases with no gene match: 0. The CDR3 has 11 amino acids. Germline-derived CDR1 and CDR2 are GTSNPN and SVGIG (reference sequence). The whole variable domain, filled in from reference TRBV30 and TRBJ2-1, reads SQTIHQWPATLVQPVGSPLSLECTVEGTSNPNLYWYRQAAGRGLQLLFYSVGIGQISSEVPQNLSASRPQDRQFILSSKKLLLSDSGFYLCAWGLDNEQFFGPGTRLTVL.

The chain links TRBV11-2 to TRBJ1-1; perhaps TRBD1 as D (5 bases). Trimming took off 5 bases at V and 9 bases at J, with 13 bases between the two ends. The CDR3 has 12 amino acids. CDR1 and CDR2 (germline): SGHAT, FQNNGV. The CDR3 sequence: CASSTLQGKAFF. The DNA of the CDR3 is TGTGCCAGCAGCACCCTCCAGGGTAAAGCTTTCTTT. Together with reference TRBV11-2 and TRBJ1-1, the CDR3 gives the full variable domain: EAGVAQSPRYKIIEKRQSVAFWCNPISGHATLYWYQQILGQGPKLLIQFQNNGVVDDSQLPKDRFSAERLKGVDSTLKIQPAKLEDSAVYLCASSTLQGKAFFGQGTRLTVV.

The chain recombines TRBV20-1 with TRBJ2-5; perhaps TRBD1 as D (5 bases). Germline assignment: CDR1 DFQATT and CDR2 SNEGSKA (reference sequence). Trimming shortened V by 2 bases and J by 0 bases, and 13 bases separated the two germline ends. The CDR3 sequence is 15 residues long. The CDR3 nucleotides are TGCAGTGCTAGACCAGGGCTGGCAGACCAAGAGACCCAGTACTTC. Protein product: CSARPGLADQETQYF.

The V and J genes are TRBV7-8 and TRBJ2-2; the match to TRBD1 covers 8 bases. Germline V gene data show CDR1 as SGHVS and CDR2 as FQNEAQ. V lost 5 bases to trimming and J lost 4 bases; unmatched junction nucleotides: 9. This CDR3 is built from 16 residues. The CDR3 spells CASSLRGQVATGELFF. Written as DNA, the CDR3 is TGTGCCAGCAGCCTAAGGGGACAGGTAGCCACCGGGGAGCTGTTTTTT.

This clonotype has more than one count but fewer than ten. The chain has TRBV27 and TRBJ1-2; tentative D call: TRBD1 (6 bases). This CDR3 region has 14 residues. V was cut by 3 bases and J by 8 bases, with 16 bases left in between. CDR1 and CDR2 (germline): MNHEY, SMNVEV (reference sequence). CDR3 sequence (DNA): TGTGCCAGCAGTTTTAGACAGGAGCGACACGGCTACACCTTC. Protein product: CASSFRQERHGYTF.

The chain recombines TRBV20-1 with TRBJ2-5; D is undetermined. The CDR3 totals 13 residues. Germline loops: CDR1 DFQATT, CDR2 SNEGSKA (reference sequence). The ends were cut back, 0 bases at V and 7 bases at J, with 12 bases in the middle. The CDR3 region has the DNA TGCAGTGCTAGAGATAGGGATTTGGGGACCCAGTACTTC. Its protein product is CSARDRDLGTQYF.

The rearrangement uses TRBV20-1 and TRBJ1-6; no firm D call. Germline CDR1 is DFQATT and CDR2 is SNEGSKA (reference sequence). With 3 bases removed from V and 3 bases from J, the gap between germline ends came to 12 bases. This CDR3 comprises 15 residues. CDR3 DNA sequence: TGCAGTGCTAGGGAGCAACAGCTCTATAATTCACCCCTCCACTTT. Its translation is CSAREQQLYNSPLHF.

The rearrangement joins TRBV6-1 to TRBJ1-4, with D possibly matching TRBD1 (5 bases). V was pared by 7 bases and J by 2 bases, with 11 bases between. Germline CDR1 is MNHNS and CDR2 is SASEGT. There are 14 residues in the CDR3. The CDR3 reads CASKRGRTNEKLFF. DNA for the CDR3: TGTGCCAGCAAAAGGGGCAGGACTAATGAAAAACTGTTTTTT.

This clonotype was observed a few times. The chain has TRBV21-1 and TRBJ2-5; no DNA check was done on the table's D call, TRBD1. TRBV21-1 is reported as a pseudogene. This CDR3 is 13 amino acids long. The CDR3 is CASIPDRGETQYF. DNA of the CDR3: TGTGCCAGCATCCCAGACAGGGGGGAGACCCAGTACTTC.

This clonotype has just a few counts. This chain uses TRBV6-1 with TRBJ1-6, with 11 bases fitting TRBD1. CDR1 is MNHNS, CDR2 SASEGT, per germline. The CDR3 covers 16 residues. With 5 bases clipped from V and 9 bases from J, the junction kept 9 bases outside the gene matches. The CDR3 reads CASSIRTGGLVSPLHF. The CDR3 region has the DNA TGTGCCAGCAGTATACGGACAGGGGGCCTGGTTTCACCCCTCCACTTT.

This clonotype showed up just a few times. The rearrangement joins TRBV6-1 to TRBJ2-2, with D possibly matching TRBD1 (5 bases). Germline CDR1 is MNHNS and CDR2 is SASEGT. V lost 6 bases and J 4 bases, leaving 15 bases between the germline ends. This CDR3 is 15 amino acids long. The CDR3 sequence is CASSRALSSTGELFF. DNA of the CDR3: TGTGCCAGCAGCAGGGCCCTGTCTTCCACCGGGGAGCTGTTTTTT.

The rearrangement uses TRBV12-3 or TRBV12-4 and TRBJ1-1; TRBD1 is a possible D gene (5 bases). Trimming removed 3 bases at V and 3 bases at J, with 8 bases between. The CDR3 runs to 13 residues. The CDR3 sequence is CASSFQGDTEAFF. CDR3 DNA sequence: TGTGCCAGCAGTTTCCAGGGAGACACTGAAGCTTTCTTT.

This clonotype has more than one count but fewer than ten. This chain uses TRBV6-1 with TRBJ1-2; tentative D call: TRBD1 (5 bases). Looked up from germline, CDR1 is MNHNS and CDR2 is SASEGT. The CDR3 has 18 residues. The V end was cut by 6 bases, the J end by 4 bases, with 27 bases between. The CDR3 protein is CASSATRGRPGRLYGYTF. The CDR3 nucleotides are TGTGCCAGCAGCGCTACAAGGGGCAGACCGGGACGTCTCTATGGCTACACCTTC.

This clonotype turned up a few times. This chain uses TRBV6-5 with TRBJ1-2; D is possibly TRBD1 (6 bases). The CDR3 extends over 16 amino acids. Germline loops: CDR1 MNHEY, CDR2 SVGAGI. V lost 3 bases and J lost 4, with 18 bases in between. This CDR3 is CASSYYSARTAYGYTF. CDR3 in DNA: TGTGCCAGCAGTTATTACTCGGCCCGGACAGCCTATGGCTACACCTTC.

This clonotype was seen a handful of times. This sequence joins TRBV20-1 and TRBJ1-6, with D perhaps TRBD1 (6 bases). From germline, CDR1 is DFQATT and CDR2 SNEGSKA (reference sequence). The CDR3 is 15 amino acids. Trimming left V 0 bases short and J 12 bases short, with 18 bases between. The CDR3 is CSARDGLGGSGPLHF. CDR3 in DNA: TGCAGTGCTAGAGACGGGTTAGGGGGAAGCGGACCCCTCCACTTT.

This clonotype was seen more than once but under ten times. The chain uses TRBV6-1 and TRBJ1-5; TRBD1 might be the D (5 bases). Germline loops: CDR1 MNHNS, CDR2 SASEGT. CDR3 length: 16 residues. V lost 6 bases and J lost 0, with 15 bases in between. CDR3: CASRGGHVNSNQPQHF. The CDR3 DNA sequence: TGTGCCAGCAGGGGTGGACACGTGAATAGCAATCAGCCCCAGCATTTT.

V is TRBV20-1 and J is TRBJ2-7, with 8 bases aligning to TRBD1. With 6 bases clipped from V and 6 bases from J, the junction kept 10 bases outside the gene matches. This CDR3 has 13 amino acids. Germline V CDR1 and CDR2: DFQATT, SNEGSKA (reference sequence). DNA for the CDR3: TGCAGTGCCCTGGGGACAGGAGGTTCCGAGCAGTACTTC. Encoded protein: CSALGTGGSEQYF.

Only a few counts were recorded for this clonotype. The J gene is TRBJ2-1, the V gene TRBV20-1; D might be TRBD2 (5 bases). The ends were cut back, 2 bases at V and 4 bases at J, with 12 bases in the middle. Germline CDR1 reads DFQATT; CDR2 reads SNEGSKA (reference sequence). The CDR3 runs 14 residues. CDR3 region: CSARTFGIYNEQFF. The CDR3 DNA is TGCAGTGCTAGAACTTTCGGGATTTACAATGAGCAGTTCTTC.

This clonotype was detected only a few times. The rearrangement joins TRBV21-1 to TRBJ1-5; the table assigns TRBD1, which was not confirmed against the DNA. TRBV21-1 is described as a pseudogene. This CDR3 region has 17 residues. The CDR3 DNA follows: TGTGCCAGCAGCAAAGAAGGGGACAGGGGAGGGGATCAGCCCCAGCATTTT. Translating gives CASSKEGDRGGDQPQHF.

The chain is built from TRBV20-1 and TRBJ2-3; the match to TRBD2 covers 12 bases. The CDR3 sequence is 15 residues long. Unmatched junction bases numbered 6, after V lost 3 bases and J lost 5 bases. The germline CDR1 and CDR2 sequences are DFQATT and SNEGSKA (reference sequence). The CDR3 spells CSARGPGLAGDTQYF. CDR3 sequence (DNA): TGCAGTGCTAGGGGACCGGGACTAGCGGGAGATACGCAGTATTTT.

The chain has TRBV6-2 or TRBV6-3 and TRBJ1-2, with no clear D. V was clipped by 1 base and J by 4 bases, with 4 bases between them. This CDR3 spans 12 amino acids. CDR1 and CDR2 from the germline V gene are MNHEY and SVGEGT. The chain's CDR3 is CASSYYGYGYTF. The CDR3 nucleotides are TGTGCCAGCAGTTACTATGGCTATGGCTACACCTTC.